The 9 T cell receptor beta chains reported below all come from one sample, sequenced in a study of T cell responses to AZD1222 COVID-19 vaccine. Profiled with immunoSEQ multiplex PCR; TCRdb holds only in-frame clones, not every one. The data show some 120,000 clones, 88% seen once. The sequencing here drew on peripheral blood, taken 28 days after the second AZD1222 dose. These receptors originate from an adult who received the AZD1222 COVID-19 vaccine.

The chain is built from TRBV7-2 and TRBJ2-3; D unresolved. The V end was cut by 6 bases, the J end by 0 bases, with 7 bases between. CDR3 length: 13 amino acids. The germline CDR1 and CDR2 sequences are SGHTA and FQGNSA. The CDR3 nucleotides are TGTGCCAGCAGGCCCTTTAGCACAGATACGCAGTATTTT. Translation: CASRPFSTDTQYF.

The genes are TRBV6-6 and TRBJ1-2; 8 bases align to TRBD1. Germline CDR1 and CDR2: MNHNY and SVGAGI (reference sequence). This CDR3 has 15 residues. V was clipped by 5 bases and J by 3 bases; unmatched bases: 8. Written as DNA, the CDR3 is TGTGCCAGCAGTCCTTCCGGGACAGGAGACTATGGCTACACCTTC. It is translated as CASSPSGTGDYGYTF.

This CDR3 reads CASSPASNRPGLYNEQFF. The CDR3 DNA follows: TGTGCCAGCTCACCAGCCTCGAACCGACCGGGACTGTATAATGAGCAGTTCTTC. This sequence joins TRBV18 and TRBJ2-1, with D possibly TRBD2 on 6 matching bases. The CDR3 has 18 residues. Trimming stripped 2 bases from V and 7 bases from J, with 24 bases between. CDR1 is KGHSH, CDR2 LQKENI, per germline.

J is TRBJ2-7 and V is TRBV7-2; D remains ambiguous. Germline CDR1 reads SGHTA; CDR2 reads FQGNSA. The CDR3 has 13 amino acids. The ends were cut back, 5 bases at V and 7 bases at J, with 15 bases in the middle. CDR3 protein: CASSIYPRPEQYF. CDR3 nucleotide sequence: TGTGCCAGCAGCATATATCCCCGGCCTGAGCAGTACTTC. The whole variable domain, filled in from reference TRBV7-2 and TRBJ2-7, reads GAGVSQSPSNKVTEKGKDVELRCDPISGHTALYWYRQSLGQGLEFLIYFQGNSAPDKSGLPSDRFSAERTGGSVSTLTIQRTQQEDSAVYLCASSIYPRPEQYFGPGTRLTVT.

The CDR3 nucleotides are TGTGCCAGCAGCTTAGGTCAGCCTTCTAATTCACCCCTCCACTTT. It encodes CASSLGQPSNSPLHF. V usage is TRBV7-2 and J usage is TRBJ1-6; D is ambiguous. Germline lookup yields CDR1 SGHTA and CDR2 FQGNSA. The CDR3 covers 15 residues. The V and J ends lost 1 base and 6 bases respectively, with 10 bases between them.

The V call is TRBV11-3, the J call TRBJ1-1; perhaps TRBD1 as D (6 bases). This CDR3 region has 14 residues. The V end was cut by 2 bases, the J end by 2 bases, with 9 bases between. Per germline, CDR1 SGHNT and CDR2 YENEEA. The CDR3 sequence is CASSLTGSNTEAFF. The CDR3 DNA sequence: TGTGCCAGCAGCTTAACAGGGTCTAACACTGAAGCTTTCTTT.

The V gene is TRBV2, the J gene TRBJ1-5; TRBD1 matches 7 bases. V lost 9 bases to trimming and J lost 3 bases; unmatched junction nucleotides: 5. CDR1 and CDR2 from the germline V gene are SNHLY and FYNNEI. The CDR3 has 13 amino acids. The DNA of the CDR3 is TGTGCCAGTCAGGGGGACCTCAATCAGCCCCAGCATTTT. Translation gives CASQGDLNQPQHF.

The chain combines TRBV2 with TRBJ1-3, with D perhaps TRBD1 (6 bases). Trimming pared 4 bases from V and 0 bases from J, leaving 10 bases between. This CDR3 contains 15 residues. Germline lookup yields CDR1 SNHLY and CDR2 FYNNEI. DNA of the CDR3: TGTGCCAGCAGTGGACAGGTATACTCTGGAAACACCATATATTTT. This translates into CASSGQVYSGNTIYF. The variable domain in full, completed from reference TRBV2 and TRBJ1-3, reads EPEVTQTPSHQVTQMGQEVILRCVPISNHLYFYWYRQILGQKVEFLVSFYNNEISEKSEIFDDQFSVERPDGSNFTLKIRSTKLEDSAMYFCASSGQVYSGNTIYFGEGSWLTVV.

This chain joins TRBV23-1 and TRBJ2-5; D tentatively reads TRBD1 or TRBD2 (6 bases each). TRBV23-1 is an ORF; its function is uncertain. The CDR3 is 19 amino acids. V was trimmed by 4 bases and J by 4 bases, leaving 28 bases between them. The CDR3 sequence: CASSRGGPTPWAPRETQYF. The CDR3 DNA sequence: TGCGCCAGCAGTCGTGGGGGGCCCACACCCTGGGCCCCAAGAGAGACCCAGTACTTC.